Sequencing of this TCR beta chain was carried out in a study of blood T cells in healthy people across ages. The use of a sample-barcoded 5' primer and a J-beta primer mix characterized a second PCR of roughly 6 to 11 cycles. A template-switch adaptor with 12 random nucleotides tagged each cDNA molecule. One entry per CDR3 protein results from TCRdb running MiXCR on the 5' RACE reads. The sample lists approximately 670,000 distinct CDR3 sequences, around 41% seen once, with around 30% in the top ten. CDR3 length: 19 amino acids. After removal of 6 bases from V and 5 bases from J, the junction contained 20 bases not matched to a gene.

The TCR sequence derives from a man older than 75 in good health. What was sequenced was blood. This sequence joins TRBV12-3 or TRBV12-4 and TRBJ2-5; 11 bases line up with TRBD2. The CDR3 sequence is CASSRTGVALAGVAETQYF. The CDR3 DNA reads as TGTGCCAGCAGCCGAACAGGAGTCGCACTAGCGGGAGTTGCGGAGACCCAGTACTTC.